The 17 T cell receptor beta chains below come from one sample, sequenced in a study of cytomegalovirus exposure and HLA in healthy donors. TCRdb keeps only in-frame clones here, not all; method: immunoSEQ multiplex PCR. The profile shows some 200,000 clones, around 82% of them singletons. Sequencing was done on a sample of PBMCs. These receptors came from a woman younger than 30 in good health and CMV-seropositive.

J is TRBJ1-2 and V is TRBV9, with TRBD1 as a possible D gene (5 bases). Germline V lookup: CDR1 SGDLS, CDR2 YYNGEE. Trimming pared 4 bases from V and 3 bases from J, leaving 22 bases between. This CDR3 is 17 amino acids long. The CDR3 here is CASSPLLPQGGDYGYTF. The CDR3 coding sequence is TGTGCCAGCAGCCCGCTCCTCCCCCAGGGAGGTGACTATGGCTACACCTTC.

This clone was counted between two and nine times. This sequence joins TRBV11-2 and TRBJ1-2; TRBD1 agrees at 8 bases. The germline gives CDR1 SGHAT, CDR2 FQNNGV. This CDR3 is 14 amino acids long. V was pared by 6 bases and J by 7 bases, with 10 bases of the junction left unmatched. The CDR3 coding sequence is TGTGCCAGCAGACGGATTCAGGGGGCTGCTGGCTACACCTTC. This encodes CASRRIQGAAGYTF. Full variable domain (missing parts from reference TRBV11-2 and TRBJ1-2): EAGVAQSPRYKIIEKRQSVAFWCNPISGHATLYWYQQILGQGPKLLIQFQNNGVVDDSQLPKDRFSAERLKGVDSTLKIQPAKLEDSAVYLCASRRIQGAAGYTFGSGTRLTVV.

J is TRBJ2-3 and V is TRBV27, with 7 bases matching TRBD2. Germline lookup yields CDR1 MNHEY and CDR2 SMNVEV (reference sequence). The CDR3 contains 15 residues. Trimming removed 0 bases from V and 7 bases from J; junction bases left unmatched: 7. The chain's CDR3 is CASSLSSLGGNTQYF. The CDR3 DNA follows: TGTGCCAGCAGTTTATCGAGTTTGGGGGGGAATACGCAGTATTTT.

This chain uses TRBV5-1 with TRBJ1-6, with D maybe TRBD1 (6 bases). This CDR3 region has 14 residues. CDR1 SGHRS and CDR2 YFSETQ come from the germline V gene. V lost 4 bases and J 6 bases, leaving 11 bases between the germline ends. The CDR3 region has the DNA TGCGCCAGCAGCGAGGGGGACGGTAATTCACCCCTCCACTTT. Its translation: CASSEGDGNSPLHF.

CDR3 region: CASSLWGREQETQYF. CDR3 nucleotides: TGCGCCAGCAGCCTATGGGGAAGGGAGCAAGAGACCCAGTACTTC. This chain links TRBV4-1 with TRBJ2-5, with D possibly TRBD2 on 5 matching bases. This CDR3 comprises 15 residues. CDR1 and CDR2 (germline): MGHRA, YSYEKL. The germline V and J ends were trimmed by 4 bases and 2 bases, with 14 bases remaining between them.

The rearrangement uses TRBV2 and TRBJ1-6; D gene unclear. V was cut by 7 bases and J by 6 bases, with 13 bases left in between. Looked up from germline, CDR1 is SNHLY and CDR2 is FYNNEI. The CDR3 loop spans 14 amino acids. The CDR3 coding sequence is TGTGCCAGCACATCCCTACAGCTTAATTCACCCCTCCACTTT. It yields the protein CASTSLQLNSPLHF.

This sequence joins TRBV5-1 and TRBJ2-2, with D possibly TRBD1 on 6 matching bases. V lost 1 base and J 5 bases, leaving 24 bases between the germline ends. The CDR3 contains 19 residues. CDR1 SGHRS and CDR2 YFSETQ come from the germline V gene. The CDR3 DNA reads TGCGCCAGCAGCTTGCGGCCAGGGGTTTATATCAAACTTACCGGGGAGCTGTTTTTT. Its translation: CASSLRPGVYIKLTGELFF.

The DNA of the CDR3 is TGTGCCAGCAGCTTGCGGACACTCAAAGACTCTGGAAACACCATATATTTT. Translation: CASSLRTLKDSGNTIYF. The J gene is TRBJ1-3, the V gene TRBV5-6; D might be TRBD1 (5 bases). Germline V gene data show CDR1 as SGHDT and CDR2 as YYEEEE. With 1 base removed from V and 0 bases from J, the gap between germline ends came to 14 bases. There are 17 residues in the CDR3.

In regard to this clone: In the same sample, other DNA sequences code for this CDR3. The chain uses TRBV6-5 and TRBJ2-1, with TRBD2 identical over 8 bases. This CDR3 region has 15 residues. V trimming: 5 bases; J trimming: 4 bases; junction bases outside the gene matches: 7. In germline, CDR1 is MNHEY, CDR2 SVGAGI. The CDR3 spells CASSRGGLSYNEQFF. The CDR3 DNA sequence: TGTGCCAGCAGTCGGGGGGGCCTTTCATACAATGAGCAGTTCTTC.

V gene TRBV5-6 combines with J gene TRBJ2-7; 11 nucleotides match TRBD1. This CDR3 spans 18 amino acids. Trimming cost V 4 bases and J 5 bases; bases outside gene matches: 17. Germline CDR1 and CDR2: SGHDT and YYEEEE. The CDR3 reads CASSPRTGGAGSIHEQYF. The CDR3 coding sequence is TGTGCCAGCAGCCCACGGACAGGGGGCGCGGGGTCTATTCACGAGCAGTACTTC.

Written as DNA, the CDR3 is TGTGCCAGCAGCCTAACGACAGGCCCTGGGGGCACTGAAGCTTTCTTT. It yields the protein CASSLTTGPGGTEAFF. V is TRBV7-6 and J is TRBJ1-1; the D gene is possibly TRBD1 (6 bases). The CDR3 extends over 16 amino acids. Trimming took off 5 bases at V and 4 bases at J, with 20 bases between the two ends. Germline CDR1 and CDR2: SGHVS and FNYEAQ.

V and J are TRBV5-1 and TRBJ1-2, with 8 bases lining up with TRBD1. Germline values: CDR1 SGHRS, CDR2 YFSETQ. This CDR3 is built from 11 residues. V lost 7 bases, J lost 5 bases, and 1 base stayed unmatched. CDR3 nucleotide sequence: TGCGCCAGCGGGACAGGTTATGGCTACACCTTC. Protein product: CASGTGYGYTF.

This chain joins TRBV6-4 and TRBJ2-1, with 13 bases aligning to TRBD2. The CDR3 totals 15 residues. Germline V gene lookup returns CDR1 MRHNA and CDR2 SNTAGT. V was clipped by 5 bases and J by 6 bases; unmatched bases: 4. This chain's CDR3 is CASSSLAGGPNEQFF. CDR3 in DNA: TGTGCCAGCAGTTCACTAGCGGGGGGGCCCAATGAGCAGTTCTTC.

The chain uses TRBV11-3 and TRBJ1-6; TRBD1 aligns across 8 bases. The CDR3 is 15 residues long. CDR1 and CDR2 from the germline V gene are SGHNT and YENEEA. V was clipped by 3 bases and J by 7 bases; unmatched bases: 5. Here the CDR3 reads CASSFRQGWNSPLHF. The CDR3 DNA reads as TGTGCCAGCAGCTTCCGACAGGGGTGGAATTCACCCCTCCACTTT.

V usage is TRBV27 and J usage is TRBJ1-2, with 11 bases lining up with TRBD1. CDR3 size: 16 residues. V dropped 2 bases and J dropped 8; count of bases not matched to a gene: 10. Per the germline V gene, CDR1 is MNHEY and CDR2 is SMNVEV (reference sequence). In DNA, the CDR3 is TGTGCCAGCAGTTTAGGACAGGGGGCGCGTTTCTCCGGCTACACCTTC. The encoded protein is CASSLGQGARFSGYTF.

The chain is built from TRBV9 and TRBJ1-6; TRBD1 matches 7 bases. CDR1 SGDLS and CDR2 YYNGEE come from the germline V gene. The CDR3 contains 14 residues. V lost 3 bases, J lost 12 bases, and 9 bases stayed unmatched. As DNA, the CDR3 is TGTGCCAGCAGCGGGGCGGCTCAGGGGGGACCCCTCCACTTT. This encodes CASSGAAQGGPLHF.

This clone was seen a few times. The V call is TRBV27, the J call TRBJ1-3, with D possibly being TRBD1 (5 bases). CDR3 length: 14 residues. The germline V gene has CDR1 MNHEY and CDR2 SMNVEV (reference sequence). V lost 6 bases and J lost 0, with 9 bases in between. CDR3 DNA sequence: TGTGCCAGCAGGCAGGGCCTCTCTGGAAACACCATATATTTT. Translation gives CASRQGLSGNTIYF.